The rows below give T cell receptor beta chains drawn from one sample of a study of T cells after yellow fever vaccination. Using its own MiXCR run on the 5' RACE reads, TCRdb lists one record per CDR3 protein. This sample carries hundreds of thousands of distinct CDR3 sequences, roughly a sixth of them seen once, and the ten largest clones take approximately 15%. This specimen was PBMCs, taken less than 6 days after the first yellow fever vaccination. The receptors here all came from a man younger than 35 who received the YFV17D yellow fever vaccine. Each CDR3 is given with its conserved first and last residue. The D gene is left open where the match is weak. Rows may omit the clone size; those that give it use once, few, many or a size class.

>TRBJ2-1|-|-|TRBV7-6|16
CASSLWGGSSYNEQFF
TGTGCCAGCAGCCTGTGGGGGGGCAGCTCCTACAATGAGCAGTTCTTC
>TRBJ1-1|-|-|TRBV29-1|11
CSAGSWTEAFF
TGCAGCGCCGGGAGTTGGACTGAAGCTTTCTTT
>TRBJ2-3|few|TRBD1|TRBV7-9|17
CASSLAPVGTGGDTQYF
TGTGCCAGCAGCTTAGCCCCTGTCGGGACAGGGGGCGATACGCAGTATTTT
>TRBJ2-5|few|-|TRBV7-2|13
CASNRGARETQYF
TGTGCCAGCAACCGGGGGGCCAGGGAGACCCAGTACTTC
>TRBJ1-2|once|-|TRBV18|13
CASSQVVQATYTF
TGTGCCAGCTCACAAGTGGTGCAGGCCACCTACACCTTC
>TRBJ2-7|-|-|TRBV7-9|15
CASSPAGGGVYEQYF
TGTGCCAGCAGCCCGGCCGGGGGCGGAGTCTACGAGCAGTACTTC
>TRBJ2-2|few|TRBD2|TRBV5-1|16
CASSLTGGANTGELFF
TGCGCCAGCAGCCTTACCGGGGGGGCGAACACCGGGGAGCTGTTTTTT
>TRBJ2-1|-|TRBD2|TRBV5-1|16
CASSLTVAGLNNEQFF
TGCGCCAGCAGCTTGACCGTAGCGGGGTTAAACAATGAGCAGTTCTTC
>TRBJ2-1|-|-|TRBV6-5|17
CASSSPWPPTPYNEQFF
TGTGCCAGCAGTTCCCCCTGGCCCCCCACCCCCTACAATGAGCAGTTCTTC
>TRBJ2-1|few|TRBD2|TRBV12-3/TRBV12-4|17
CASTLGRGGHAYNEQFF
TGTGCCAGCACTTTAGGGCGGGGGGGCCACGCCTACAATGAGCAGTTCTTC
>TRBJ1-4|many|-|TRBV29-1|11
CSAGRDEKLFF
TGCAGCGCAGGGAGAGATGAAAAACTGTTTTTT
>TRBJ2-3|-|-|TRBV4-2|16
CASSQDRVLSTDTQYF
TGTGCCAGCAGCCAAGATCGGGTACTCTCCACAGATACGCAGTATTTT
>TRBJ1-5|few|-|TRBV6-6|13
CASSYSGSQPQHF
TGTGCCAGCAGTTACTCAGGTTCCCAGCCCCAGCATTTT
>TRBJ1-2|-|-|TRBV28|15
CASSFPRETNYGYTF
TGTGCCAGCAGTTTCCCGAGGGAGACTAACTATGGCTACACCTTC
>TRBJ1-1|-|TRBD1|TRBV28|14
CASRLGQLNTEAFF
TGTGCCAGCAGACTGGGACAGTTGAACACTGAAGCTTTCTTT
>TRBJ1-4|-|TRBD1|TRBV9|14
CASTPGGSGEKLFF
TGTGCCAGCACGCCAGGGGGGTCGGGCGAAAAACTGTTTTTT
>TRBJ2-4|few|-|TRBV12-3/TRBV12-4|15
CASTYRRGAKNIQYF
TGTGCCAGCACTTACCGACGGGGGGCCAAAAACATTCAGTACTTC
>TRBJ2-1|few|TRBD1|TRBV6-1|14
CASSRQGGDNEQFF
TGTGCCAGCAGCAGACAGGGGGGGGACAATGAGCAGTTCTTC
>TRBJ2-5|-|-|TRBV7-9|15
CASSLALWVRETQYF
TGTGCCAGCAGCTTAGCGCTCTGGGTCCGGGAGACCCAGTACTTC
>TRBJ1-6|-|-|TRBV6-1|15
CASNPRDGTNSPLHF
TGTGCCAGCAACCCCCGGGACGGTACTAATTCACCCCTCCACTTT
>TRBJ1-3|few|TRBD1|TRBV7-2|16
CASSTGTAGSGNTIYF
TGTGCCAGCAGCACTGGGACAGCCGGCTCTGGAAACACCATATATTTT
>TRBJ2-7|-|-|TRBV5-6|13
CASTRDSAYEQYF
TGTGCCAGCACCAGGGACTCCGCCTACGAGCAGTACTTC
>TRBJ1-4|few|TRBD1|TRBV19|16
CASSIGQGATNEKLFF
TGTGCCAGTAGTATAGGACAGGGGGCAACTAATGAAAAACTGTTTTTT